This T cell receptor beta chain was profiled in a study of blood T cell repertoires in COVID-19. Study-wide context: Sources were T cells, B-cell-depleted T cells, or PBMCs; the material itself was cDNA or gDNA.

The data were produced by immunoSEQ multiplex PCR, yet TCRdb's version contains in-frame clones alone and is incomplete. The sample lists about 240,000 clones; about 82% were seen once. This clonotype originated in a man older than 75 with acute or convalescent COVID-19. Sequencing was done on a sample of peripheral blood.

CDR3 nucleotides: TGTGCCAGCAGCTTAAATGGGCGGGGGCCCGGCTACACCTTC. Its protein is CASSLNGRGPGYTF. The chain recombines TRBV7-9 with TRBJ1-2, with D perhaps TRBD1 (6 bases). The V gene's germline CDR1 is SEHNR and CDR2 FQNEAQ (reference sequence). With 2 bases removed from V and 8 bases from J, the gap between germline ends came to 15 bases. The CDR3 totals 14 residues.